This T cell receptor (beta chain) derives from a study of blood T cell repertoires in COVID-19. Background on the study: PBMCs, B-cell-depleted T cells, or T cells provided the cDNA or gDNA that made up the material.

V lost 10 bases to trimming and J lost 0 bases, with 11 bases between them. The CDR3 totals 13 residues. Sequenced by immunoSEQ multiplex PCR; TCRdb stores in-frame clones only, minus some. The sample comprises about 73,000 clones, around 67% of which are singletons, and less than 25% rests with the top ten. Input material: peripheral blood. The rearrangement uses TRBV12-3 or TRBV12-4 and TRBJ2-3, with D unclear. This clonotype originated in a man in his 60s with acute or convalescent COVID-19. The CDR3 region has the DNA TGTGCCACGTTTTACAGCAGCACAGATACGCAGTATTTT. The encoded protein is CATFYSSTDTQYF.